This T cell receptor beta chain came from a study of cytomegalovirus exposure and HLA in healthy donors. Germline CDR1 MNHEY, CDR2 SMNVEV (reference sequence). Trimming stripped 5 bases from V and 4 bases from J, with 11 bases between. The CDR3 has 13 residues. Study-wide findings and caveats: Reportedly, fewer N-insertions than the approximately 700-donor mean appeared in an Asian-associated ancestry cluster in a later analysis. Specificity for CMV antigens was confirmed in vitro for a few of the CMV-associated chains. TCR sequences were mostly rare, though some public TCRs occurred in many donors. CMV serostatus was the only immune exposure information that was available.

The PCR was carried out with 60 Vbeta primers and 13 Jbeta primers. Assay: immunoSEQ multiplex PCR; the TCRdb copy retains only in-frame clones and omits some. Among around 140,000 clones listed, over 60% were seen once. About this clone itself: What it binds is not known.

Sequenced input: PBMCs. The V gene is TRBV27, the J gene TRBJ1-2; TRBD1 is a possible D gene (6 bases). The receptor was isolated from a man in his forties in good health and CMV-seropositive. This CDR3 is CASSPRGSYGYTF. The CDR3 DNA sequence: TGTGCCAGCAGTCCAAGGGGGTCCTATGGCTACACCTTC.